One and the same sample provided the 8 T cell receptor beta chains below, sequenced in a study of cytomegalovirus exposure and HLA in healthy donors. The PCR had 60 Vbeta and 13 Jbeta primers. Profiled with immunoSEQ multiplex PCR; TCRdb holds only in-frame clones, not every one. In the table there are 150,000 to 200,000 clones, around three quarters of which are singletons. The sample taken for sequencing was PBMCs. The receptors originated from a woman aged 25 to 39 in good health and CMV-seronegative.

This chain joins TRBV11-1 and TRBJ1-1, with 7 bases fitting TRBD1. This CDR3 is 14 amino acids long. Trimming at V came to 3 bases and at J to 0 bases, leaving 1 base not matched to a gene. Germline CDR1 and CDR2: SGHAT and FQDESV (reference sequence). DNA of the CDR3: TGTGCCAGCAGCTTGGGGACAGTGAACACTGAAGCTTTCTTT. This translates into CASSLGTVNTEAFF.

This clone was observed a single time. The chain recombines TRBV5-1 with TRBJ2-1; D gene unclear. Per the germline V gene, CDR1 is SGHRS and CDR2 is YFSETQ. V dropped 4 bases and J dropped 10 bases, with 18 bases sitting between them. The CDR3 has 14 residues. This CDR3 is CASSPGSDSREQFF. CDR3 sequence (DNA): TGCGCCAGCAGCCCCGGGTCGGATTCTCGGGAGCAGTTCTTC.

The chain uses TRBV4-3 and TRBJ1-1; 8 bases fit TRBD1. Per the germline V gene, CDR1 is LGHNA and CDR2 is YSLEER. V was pared by 1 base and J by 5 bases, with 6 bases of the junction left unmatched. The CDR3 is made up of 15 amino acids. CDR3 in amino acids: CASSQARTGTTEAFF. The CDR3 coding sequence is TGCGCCAGCAGCCAAGCGAGGACAGGGACAACTGAAGCTTTCTTT.

V is TRBV6-4 and J is TRBJ1-1, with 8 positions matching TRBD1. J was trimmed by 1 base and V by 2 bases; bases with no gene match: 9. There are 17 residues in the CDR3. Germline V lookup: CDR1 MRHNA, CDR2 SNTAGT. CDR3 protein: CASSDQFHRGRNTEAFF. In nucleotides, the CDR3 is TGTGCCAGCAGTGACCAATTCCACAGGGGGAGGAACACTGAAGCTTTCTTT.

This clone has only a few counts. This chain links TRBV11-2 with TRBJ1-1; 7 bases are shared with TRBD1. The CDR3 spans 15 residues. V was pared by 5 bases and J by 3 bases, with 9 bases of the junction left unmatched. Germline lookup yields CDR1 SGHAT and CDR2 FQNNGV. CDR3 bases: TGTGCCAGCAGCCCACAGACAGGGCCGTACACTGAAGCTTTCTTT. Its translation is CASSPQTGPYTEAFF.

CDR3 residues: CASSYGTSGGPRDTQYF. For the CDR3, the DNA is TGTGCCAGCAGCTACGGGACTAGCGGGGGGCCTAGGGATACGCAGTATTTT. The chain combines TRBV7-6 with TRBJ2-3; 15 nucleotides agree with TRBD2. The CDR3 extends over 17 amino acids. V lost 4 bases, J lost 6 bases, and 8 bases stayed unmatched. Looked up from germline, CDR1 is SGHVS and CDR2 is FNYEAQ. The whole variable domain, remainder taken from reference TRBV7-6 and TRBJ2-3, is GAGVSQSPRYKVTKRGQDVALRCDPISGHVSLYWYRQALGQGPEFLTYFNYEAQQDKSGLPNDRFSAERPEGSISTLTIQRTEQRDSAMYRCASSYGTSGGPRDTQYFGPGTRLTVL.

V gene TRBV30 combines with J gene TRBJ2-7, with D possibly being TRBD2 (6 bases). The V end lost 3 bases, the J end lost 1 base, and 10 bases lay between the germline ends. The length of the CDR3 is 13 residues. Germline V CDR1 and CDR2: GTSNPN, SVGIG (reference sequence). CDR3 residues: CAWRDGGSYEQYF. The CDR3 DNA follows: TGTGCCTGGAGGGACGGGGGTTCCTACGAGCAGTACTTC. The whole variable domain, filled in from reference TRBV30 and TRBJ2-7, reads SQTIHQWPATLVQPVGSPLSLECTVEGTSNPNLYWYRQAAGRGLQLLFYSVGIGQISSEVPQNLSASRPQDRQFILSSKKLLLSDSGFYLCAWRDGGSYEQYFGPGTRLTVT.

The genes are TRBV19 and TRBJ1-5, with D perhaps matching TRBD1 (5 bases). Germline values: CDR1 LNHDA, CDR2 SQIVND (reference sequence). Trimming pared 5 bases from V and 2 bases from J, leaving 13 bases between. The length of the CDR3 is 15 residues. CDR3 sequence reads: CASSPYRRGNQPQHF. The CDR3 region has the DNA TGTGCCAGTAGTCCTTACAGGAGAGGCAATCAGCCCCAGCATTTT.